This T cell receptor (beta chain) was identified during a study of blood T cell repertoires in COVID-19. At the level of the study: Spain, Italy and the United States supplied samples that represented acute and convalescent COVID-19. T cells, B-cell-depleted T cells, or PBMCs provided the cDNA or gDNA that served as material.

Germline V gives CDR1 MNHEY, CDR2 SMNVEV (reference sequence). This CDR3 has 17 amino acids. V was pared by 4 bases and J by 7 bases, with 11 bases of the junction left unmatched. Source study methods: Reference gene primer amplification in the assay estimated nucleated cell counts. The table came from immunoSEQ multiplex PCR; TCRdb's copy has only in-frame clones and leaves some out. The V and J calls and clone size come from that table; D and trimming were worked out from the DNA. Of some 65,000 clones in the sample, roughly nine tenths were seen once. The clonotype comes from a man aged 55 to 70 with acute or convalescent COVID-19. V usage is TRBV27 and J usage is TRBJ2-1; 12 positions match TRBD1. Sequenced material: peripheral blood. The CDR3 reads CASSSVVGQGALNEQFF. CDR3 DNA: TGTGCCAGCAGTTCAGTCGTGGGACAGGGGGCTTTGAATGAGCAGTTCTTC.